These 27 T cell receptor beta chains originate from one sample sequenced in a study of T cell changes during pregnancy in multiple sclerosis. Sequencing was performed with immunoSEQ multiplex PCR; in TCRdb, only in-frame clones are kept and a portion is missing. Here the sample spans approximately 20,000 clones, 87% being singletons. The sequencing used CD8+ T cells from peripheral blood mononuclear cells, collected after pregnancy. The source is a female donor with multiple sclerosis, enrolled in a pregnancy study.

This clone was observed a few times. The gene calls are TRBV27 and TRBJ1-5, with D perhaps TRBD1 (5 bases). Trimming took off 0 bases at V and 4 bases at J, with 13 bases between the two ends. Germline-derived CDR1 and CDR2 are MNHEY and SMNVEV (reference sequence). The CDR3 extends over 16 amino acids. CDR3 coding DNA: TGTGCCAGCAGTTTATCGGGGGAGGGAACTAATCAGCCCCAGCATTTT. This translates into CASSLSGEGTNQPQHF.

This chain connects TRBV5-6 to TRBJ1-2, with 8 bases that match TRBD1. The CDR3 runs 13 residues. V trimming: 3 bases; J trimming: 10 bases; junction bases outside the gene matches: 8. Germline values: CDR1 SGHDT, CDR2 YYEEEE. The CDR3 sequence is CASSYQGASDYTF. The CDR3 region has the DNA TGTGCCAGCAGCTACCAGGGGGCTTCGGACTACACCTTC.

The V gene is TRBV2, the J gene TRBJ1-1; 8 bases map to TRBD1. Germline V CDR1 and CDR2: SNHLY, FYNNEI. The CDR3 extends over 14 amino acids. The V gene end was trimmed by 6 bases and the J gene end by 5 bases; junction bases not matched to a gene: 8. CDR3 bases: TGTGCCAGCAGGGACAGGGTGAGGGGAACTGAAGCTTTCTTT. This codes for CASRDRVRGTEAFF.

V and J are TRBV19 and TRBJ1-2, with 8 bases matching TRBD1. The trim removed 7 bases at V and 8 bases at J, leaving 12 bases unmatched. The germline V gene encodes CDR1 LNHDA and CDR2 SQIVND (reference sequence). The CDR3 has 14 amino acids. CDR3 bases: TGTGCCAGTAAGAGTGGACAGGGATCTCACGGCTACACCTTC. Translating it yields CASKSGQGSHGYTF.

This rearrangement joins TRBV25-1 to TRBJ2-2; D is undetermined. With 1 base removed from V and 1 base from J, the gap between germline ends came to 4 bases. Germline-derived CDR1 and CDR2 are MGHDK and SYGVNS. The CDR3 runs to 14 residues. The CDR3 DNA sequence: TGTGCCAGCAGTGAATTTCAGAACACCGGGGAGCTGTTTTTT. It translates to CASSEFQNTGELFF. The full variable domain, its missing parts supplied by reference TRBV25-1 and TRBJ2-2, is EADIYQTPRYLVIGTGKKITLECSQTMGHDKMYWYQQDPGMELHLIHYSYGVNSTEKGDLSSESTVSRIRTEHFPLTLESARPSHTSQYLCASSEFQNTGELFFGEGSRLTVL.

The chain combines TRBV27 with TRBJ2-7; 10 nucleotides align to TRBD2. The CDR3 is 15 amino acids. CDR1 is MNHEY and CDR2 is SMNVEV in the germline V gene (reference sequence). V lost 6 bases to trimming and J lost 2 bases; unmatched junction nucleotides: 7. The DNA for the CDR3 is TGTGCCAGCAGCCCTAAGCGGGAGGGCCCCTACGAGCAGTACTTC. Encoded protein: CASSPKREGPYEQYF.

The chain combines TRBV4-1 with TRBJ2-1; TRBD2 matches at 8 bases. The CDR3 length is 17 residues. Germline V gene sequence: CDR1 MGHRA, CDR2 YSYEKL. The J segment lost 3 bases and the V segment lost 1 base, leaving 8 bases of the junction unmatched. The CDR3 loop reads CASSQGGRTTIYNEQFF. CDR3 bases: TGCGCCAGCAGCCAAGGCGGGAGGACTACAATCTACAATGAGCAGTTCTTC.

V and J are TRBV6-1 and TRBJ2-7; tentatively, D is TRBD1 (5 bases). Deletions cut 6 bases from V and 1 base from J, with 10 bases between. The germline V gene has CDR1 MNHNS and CDR2 SASEGT. The CDR3 has 13 residues. DNA for the CDR3: TGTGCCAGCAGGGATCAGGGTTCCTACGAGCAGTACTTC. The encoded protein is CASRDQGSYEQYF.

A single count supports this clone. The chain recombines TRBV6-4 with TRBJ1-5; perhaps TRBD1 as D (6 bases). CDR3 size: 16 residues. V lost 2 bases, J lost 2 bases, and 13 bases lay in between. Per germline, CDR1 MRHNA and CDR2 SNTAGT. The CDR3 DNA reads TGTGCCAGCAGTGACCCGGACAGAGGGGGCAATCAGCCCCAGCATTTT. This sequence encodes CASSDPDRGGNQPQHF.

The CDR3 nucleotides read TGTGCCAGCAGCCCTGAGTGGGGGCGGCTGGAAACGCAGTATTTT. Its protein product is CASSPEWGRLETQYF. The genes are TRBV27 and TRBJ2-3; weak D call: TRBD1 (6 bases). Between the trimmed V and J ends, which lost 6 bases and 9 bases, there was a span of 22 bases. This CDR3 is built from 15 residues. Germline-derived CDR1 and CDR2 are MNHEY and SMNVEV (reference sequence).

The V call is TRBV5-1, the J call TRBJ2-7, with TRBD2 matching 10 bases. Germline V CDR1 and CDR2: SGHRS, YFSETQ. The CDR3 has 15 residues. V trimming: 4 bases; J trimming: 0 bases; junction bases outside the gene matches: 4. CDR3 in amino acids: CASSPGLASSYEQYF. The CDR3 DNA follows: TGCGCCAGCAGCCCGGGACTAGCGAGCTCCTACGAGCAGTACTTC. Full variable domain (outside the CDR3, taken from reference TRBV5-1 and TRBJ2-7): KAGVTQTPRYLIKTRGQQVTLSCSPISGHRSVSWYQQTPGQGLQFLFEYFSETQRNKGNFPGRFSGRQFSNSRSEMNVSTLELGDSALYLCASSPGLASSYEQYFGPGTRLTVT.

The genes are TRBV4-1 and TRBJ2-2; TRBD2 might be the D (6 bases). Germline V CDR1 and CDR2: MGHRA, YSYEKL. The CDR3 runs 16 residues. V was trimmed by 6 bases and J by 0 bases, leaving 14 bases between them. This CDR3 is CASSYPGGTNTGELFF. The CDR3 DNA reads TGCGCCAGCAGTTACCCCGGGGGAACGAACACCGGGGAGCTGTTTTTT.

The rearrangement joins TRBV5-4 to TRBJ2-7; TRBD2 matches 7 bases. The CDR3 extends over 17 amino acids. Losses at the gene ends were 3 bases for V and 0 bases for J; bases not matched to a gene: 12. The germline CDR1 and CDR2 sequences are SGHNT and YYREEE (reference sequence). The CDR3: CASSSRTGLVFSYEQYF. The DNA for the CDR3 is TGTGCCAGCAGCTCTCGAACCGGACTAGTTTTCTCCTACGAGCAGTACTTC.

V usage is TRBV19 and J usage is TRBJ1-1, with 7 bases matching TRBD1. The CDR3 runs to 13 residues. V lost 5 bases and J lost 6; bases outside the gene matches: 6. Germline loops: CDR1 LNHDA, CDR2 SQIVND (reference sequence). The CDR3 loop reads CASSDRVGAEAFF. CDR3 nucleotides: TGTGCCAGTAGTGACAGGGTTGGGGCTGAAGCTTTCTTT. Looking up the rest from reference TRBV19 and TRBJ1-1 gives the full variable domain: DGGITQSPKYLFRKEGQNVTLSCEQNLNHDAMYWYRQDPGQGLRLIYYSQIVNDFQKGDIAEGYSVSREKKESFPLTVTSAQKNPTAFYLCASSDRVGAEAFFGQGTRLTVV.

This clone was observed once. The V gene is TRBV10-3, the J gene TRBJ2-7; 7 nucleotides agree with TRBD2. V lost 8 bases, J lost 1 base, and 8 bases stayed unmatched. Per the germline V gene, CDR1 is ENHRY and CDR2 is SYGVKD. CDR3 length: 14 residues. For the CDR3, the DNA is TGTGCCATCTTATCACCTAGCGGTTCCTACGAGCAGTACTTC. This encodes CAILSPSGSYEQYF.

This clone occurred a few times. J is TRBJ2-5 and V is TRBV6-1; 8 bases are a match to TRBD1. This CDR3 has 16 amino acids. The V and J ends lost 2 bases and 4 bases, in that order; junction bases with no gene match: 9. CDR1 and CDR2 from the germline V gene are MNHNS and SASEGT. The CDR3 loop reads CASSEMEGQGGETQYF. In nucleotides, the CDR3 is TGTGCCAGCAGTGAAATGGAAGGACAGGGAGGAGAGACCCAGTACTTC.

The V and J genes are TRBV28 and TRBJ2-5; TRBD2 agrees at 11 bases. This CDR3 region has 16 residues. Germline V gene data show CDR1 as MDHEN and CDR2 as SYDVKM. The ends lost 2 bases at V and 4 bases at J; junction bases unmatched: 6. The CDR3 DNA reads TGTGCCAGCAGTTTAACACTAGCGGGAGTCTCAGAGACCCAGTACTTC. Protein sequence: CASSLTLAGVSETQYF.

CDR3 in amino acids: CASSQTGEQYF. The CDR3, as DNA: TGTGCCAGCAGCCAGACGGGGGAGCAGTACTTC. The chain couples TRBV27 to TRBJ2-7, with TRBD2 as a possible D gene (5 bases). Germline assignment: CDR1 MNHEY and CDR2 SMNVEV (reference sequence). The V gene lost 6 bases and the J gene lost 7 bases, with 10 bases spanning the gap. The CDR3 sequence is 11 residues long.

In nucleotides, the CDR3 is TGTGCCAGCAGCGTAGGTAGATTCGGGGACTCACCAGGGGGGCAGTTCTTC. Translating it yields CASSVGRFGDSPGGQFF. The rearrangement joins TRBV9 to TRBJ2-1; tentatively, D is TRBD1 (7 bases). V was pared by 0 bases and J by 12 bases, with 25 bases between. From germline, CDR1 is SGDLS and CDR2 YYNGEE. The CDR3 is 17 residues long.

The genes are TRBV7-7 and TRBJ2-1; 8 bases match TRBD1. J lost 8 bases, V lost 5 bases, and 8 bases had no gene match. CDR3 length equals 14 residues. Germline CDR1 reads SSHAT; CDR2 reads FNYEAQ (reference sequence). Here the CDR3 reads CASSGQGASDEQFF. CDR3 sequence (DNA): TGTGCCAGCAGCGGGCAGGGGGCGAGCGATGAGCAGTTCTTC.

In DNA form, the CDR3 reads TGTGCCAGCAGTCGTACGGACAGCTCTGGAAACACCATATATTTT. Protein: CASSRTDSSGNTIYF. V gene TRBV28 combines with J gene TRBJ1-3; D possibly corresponds to TRBD1 (6 bases). The CDR3 totals 15 residues. The V end lost 5 bases, the J end lost 0 bases, and 11 bases lay between the germline ends. In germline, CDR1 is MDHEN, CDR2 SYDVKM.

CDR3 in amino acids: CASSPRGLAGGTYSYNEQFF. As DNA, the CDR3 is TGTGCCAGCTCACCTAGGGGACTAGCGGGAGGGACCTACTCCTACAATGAGCAGTTCTTC. The V and J genes are TRBV18 and TRBJ2-1; 16 nucleotides line up with TRBD2. With 3 bases clipped from V and 0 bases from J, the junction kept 8 bases outside the gene matches. Looked up from germline, CDR1 is KGHSH and CDR2 is LQKENI. CDR3 length: 20 residues.

J is TRBJ2-7 and V is TRBV12-5, with D perhaps TRBD1 (6 bases). The CDR3 extends over 12 amino acids. Germline values: CDR1 LGHNT, CDR2 FRNRAP. Trimming cost V 7 bases and J 3 bases, with 10 bases left between them. The CDR3 sequence is CASALGGYEQYF. Written as DNA, the CDR3 is TGTGCTAGTGCCCTAGGGGGCTACGAGCAGTACTTC. The full variable domain, rest sourced from reference TRBV12-5 and TRBJ2-7, is DARVTQTPRHKVTEMGQEVTMRCQPILGHNTVFWYRQTMMQGLELLAYFRNRAPLDDSGMPKDRFSAEMPDATLATLKIQPSEPRDSAVYFCASALGGYEQYFGPGTRLTVT.

The chain recombines TRBV19 with TRBJ1-1, with D perhaps matching TRBD1 (6 bases). Germline CDR1 LNHDA, CDR2 SQIVND (reference sequence). The length of the CDR3 is 16 residues. Trimming pared 0 bases from V and 0 bases from J, leaving 11 bases between. Here the CDR3 DNA reads TGTGCCAGTAGTATAGAGGAAGGGGGACTGAACACTGAAGCTTTCTTT. Its protein is CASSIEEGGLNTEAFF. Combining the CDR3 with reference TRBV19 and TRBJ1-1 gives the whole variable domain DGGITQSPKYLFRKEGQNVTLSCEQNLNHDAMYWYRQDPGQGLRLIYYSQIVNDFQKGDIAEGYSVSREKKESFPLTVTSAQKNPTAFYLCASSIEEGGLNTEAFFGQGTRLTVV.

The chain has TRBV30 and TRBJ1-1, with D tentatively TRBD1 (5 bases). The CDR3 contains 12 residues. Germline CDR1 is GTSNPN and CDR2 is SVGIG (reference sequence). The V and J ends lost 5 bases and 2 bases respectively, with 9 bases between them. The CDR3 reads CAWGDSNTEAFF. The CDR3 region has the DNA TGTGCCTGGGGAGACAGTAACACTGAAGCTTTCTTT.

This rearrangement joins TRBV11-3 to TRBJ2-3; TRBD1 matches 8 bases. This CDR3 is built from 18 residues. The junction had 11 bases not matched to a gene; V was cut back by 0 bases and J by 3 bases. Germline CDR1 is SGHNT and CDR2 is YENEEA. CDR3 DNA: TGTGCCAGCAGCTTAGATTCGCGCAGGGGGCCAGGGACAGATACGCAGTATTTT. Translation gives CASSLDSRRGPGTDTQYF.

CDR3 residues: CASSLGDSSYEQYF. CDR3 bases: TGTGCCAGCAGCTTAGGGGACAGTTCCTACGAGCAGTACTTC. This chain connects TRBV5-5 to TRBJ2-7; 7 positions agree with TRBD1. This CDR3 is 14 amino acids long. V shed 2 bases, J shed 1 base, and the junction held 3 bases outside the gene matches. Germline loops: CDR1 SGHKS, CDR2 YYEKEE (reference sequence).